Included here is one TCR beta chain sequence, with context. Antigen unknown. The germline V gene encodes CDR1 SNHLY and CDR2 FYNNEI. There are 13 residues in the CDR3. V lost 9 bases and J lost 2, with 14 bases in between. This sample was taken from a study of T cells in narcolepsy. Study-level results: Autoreactive clone sequences were missing from some blood memory CD4+ repertoires.

The assay was immunoSEQ multiplex PCR, and TCRdb's table has in-frame clones only and misses some. The repertoire holds fewer than 25,000 clones, 70% to 90% seen once, with roughly a tenth in the top ten. The sequencing input was memory (CD45RA-) CD4+ T cells from blood. This clonotype originated in a human donor in good health. V gene TRBV2 combines with J gene TRBJ2-7; D is uncertain. CDR3 loop: CASGGTYTYEQYF. In DNA, the CDR3 is TGTGCCAGTGGCGGAACCTACACCTACGAGCAGTACTTC.